This TCR beta chain stems from a study of cytomegalovirus exposure and HLA in healthy donors. Findings and caveats of the study: Later analysis suggested links between common viral pathogens and several top significant clusters. Diagnosis of cytomegalovirus status made by the classifier reportedly showed high specificity and sensitivity. Later work found most CMV-associated TCR beta chains apparently HLA-restricted.

This CDR3 is built from 17 residues. J gave up 0 bases and V 7 bases, and 11 bases lay outside the gene matches. Germline loops: CDR1 LNHDA, CDR2 SQIVND (reference sequence). The PCR employed 60 Vbeta primers together with 13 Jbeta primers. In the study's own analysis: Counted up in a later analysis, unique TCR beta chains came to around 80 million, with around 9.9 million shared. The repertoire was sequenced with immunoSEQ multiplex PCR; TCRdb's copy has only in-frame clones and lacks some. D and trimming were read from the DNA, whereas the V and J calls and clone size are those reported in that table. This table has 150,000 to 200,000 clones, 60% to 80% appearing once. Turning to this clone: No antigen is known for it.

The material sequenced was PBMCs. The J gene is TRBJ1-5, the V gene TRBV19, with 8 nucleotides matching TRBD1. The sequence derives from a man aged 55-75 years in good health and CMV-seronegative. CDR3 protein: CASTSQGARYSNQPQHF. The CDR3 bases are TGTGCCAGTACATCCCAGGGGGCTAGGTATAGCAATCAGCCCCAGCATTTT.